This TCR beta chain was found in a study of blood T cells in healthy people across ages. Overall study findings and caveats: Per million T cells, the diversity of TCR beta decreased roughly linearly as age advanced.

The V segment lost 4 bases and the J segment 8 bases; nucleotides outside the gene matches: 10. Germline loops: CDR1 MNHNY, CDR2 SVGAGI (reference sequence). The CDR3 runs to 16 residues. A J-beta primer mix and a sample-barcoded 5' primer were used in a second PCR of about 7 to 12 cycles. MiXCR, applied by TCRdb to the 5' RACE reads, yields one record per CDR3 protein. The sample consists of some 890,000 distinct CDR3 sequences, about 27% of them appearing once. With regard to this clonotype: Its target is unknown.

Another study also made use of these data, one on T cells of mothers and their children. In that study: Researchers put all of the extracted RNA into cDNA synthesis, using roughly 1.5 ug per 15 ul.

The V call is TRBV6-6, the J call TRBJ2-1, with 11 bases identical to TRBD1. The source is a woman in her forties in good health. Sequenced material: blood. The CDR3 here is CASSSVGQGAGDEQFF. The CDR3 DNA is TGTGCCAGCAGTTCCGTCGGACAGGGGGCAGGCGATGAGCAGTTCTTC.